This T cell receptor (beta chain) was obtained from a study of blood T cell repertoires in COVID-19. Study information: Nucleic acid was either cDNA or gDNA, and it came from T cells, B-cell-depleted T cells, or PBMCs.

Assay: immunoSEQ multiplex PCR; the TCRdb copy retains only in-frame clones and omits some. Of about 180,000 clones detected, approximately 88% appear once; the ten largest clones hold 4% to 5%. Germline trimming cut 4 bases from V and 7 bases from J; bases unmatched to any gene: 6. The germline V gene has CDR1 SGHRS and CDR2 YFSETQ. CDR3 length equals 14 residues. The chain is built from TRBV5-1 and TRBJ1-3, with 9 bases matching TRBD1. Input material: peripheral blood. The source of this sequence is a young woman with acute or convalescent COVID-19. CDR3 bases: TGCGCCAGCAGCGCGGGGACAGGGAGTAACACCATATATTTT. It specifies CASSAGTGSNTIYF.